A single sample gave rise to the 12 T cell receptor beta chains below, sequenced in a study of shared clonotypes between healthy human individuals. Some clones are missing from TCRdb's copy, which holds only in-frame ones; the method was immunoSEQ multiplex PCR. The top ten clones hold about 0.39% of a sample with about 2.4 million clones, over 85% of them seen once. Sequencing was carried out using naive CD4+ T cells from PBMCs. Subset noted: CD45RA+ positively selected. The receptors come from a man aged 18 to 29 in good health. Some clones in this sample may be carry-over from other donors' samples.

The V and J genes are TRBV29-1 and TRBJ1-2; a weak D match, TRBD1 (5 bases). V dropped 0 bases and J dropped 8 bases, with 10 bases sitting between them. Germline loops: CDR1 SQVTM, CDR2 ANQGSEA. The CDR3 consists of 12 residues. CDR3 loop: CSVEDWEGGYTF. The CDR3 coding sequence is TGCAGCGTTGAAGATTGGGAGGGGGGCTACACCTTC. Looking up the rest from reference TRBV29-1 and TRBJ1-2 gives the full variable domain: SAVISQKPSRDICQRGTSLTIQCQVDSQVTMMFWYRQQPGQSLTLIATANQGSEATYESGFVIDKFPISRPNLTFSTLTVSNMSPEDSSIYLCSVEDWEGGYTFGSGTRLTVV.

J is TRBJ2-2 and V is TRBV2, with D unresolved. The CDR3 is 15 residues long. Germline CDR1 is SNHLY and CDR2 is FYNNEI. The V end lost 6 bases, the J end lost 4 bases, and 15 bases lay between the germline ends. The CDR3 nucleotides read TGTGCCAGCAGGGGCCAACTCGCAGTCACCGGGGAGCTGTTTTTT. Protein: CASRGQLAVTGELFF. Based on the CDR3 plus reference TRBV2 and TRBJ2-2, the full variable domain is EPEVTQTPSHQVTQMGQEVILRCVPISNHLYFYWYRQILGQKVEFLVSFYNNEISEKSEIFDDQFSVERPDGSNFTLKIRSTKLEDSAMYFCASRGQLAVTGELFFGEGSRLTVL.

This clone was observed once. The V and J genes are TRBV28 and TRBJ2-5, with D perhaps matching TRBD1 (6 bases). The J call is uncertain, as TRBJ2-7 better fits the DNA end. Germline V gene data show CDR1 as MDHEN and CDR2 as SYDVKM. The CDR3 spans 17 residues. The CDR3: CASSPLGLTGGGYEQYF. The CDR3 region has the DNA TGTGCCAGCAGTCCGCTGGGTTTGACAGGAGGAGGCTACGAGCAGTACTTC.

The table lists this clone with a few counts. The chain combines TRBV29-1 with TRBJ2-1, with D perhaps TRBD1 (6 bases). Germline CDR1 is SQVTM and CDR2 is ANQGSEA. This CDR3 is built from 12 residues. Trimming stripped 6 bases from V and 5 bases from J, with 11 bases between. The CDR3 nucleotides are TGCAGCGTAGGCGAGGGGGACAATGAGCAGTTCTTC. It yields the protein CSVGEGDNEQFF.

V is TRBV7-4 and J is TRBJ2-7; 9 bases map to TRBD1. With V trimmed by 1 base and J by 6 bases, 7 bases remained unmatched. The germline gives CDR1 SGHVT, CDR2 SQSDAQ. The length of the CDR3 is 15 residues. CDR3 bases: TGTGCCAGCAGCTTAGACGGGGACAGGGTCTGCGAGCAGTACTTC. Its translation: CASSLDGDRVCEQYF. Full variable domain (missing parts from reference TRBV7-4 and TRBJ2-7): GAGVSQSPRYKVAKRGRDVALRCDSISGHVTLYWYRQTLGQGSEVLTYSQSDAQRDKSGRPSGRFSAERPERSVSTLKIQRTEQGDSAVYLCASSLDGDRVCEQYFGPGTRLTVT.

The chain employs TRBV5-1 and TRBJ1-1; tentative D call: TRBD1 (6 bases). The V and J ends lost 4 bases and 1 base respectively, with 17 bases between them. The V gene's germline CDR1 is SGHRS and CDR2 YFSETQ. The length of the CDR3 is 16 residues. CDR3 sequence (DNA): TGCGCCAGCAGCAACGGCGACATACAGGGGAACACTGAAGCTTTCTTT. It yields the protein CASSNGDIQGNTEAFF.

The rearrangement links TRBV6-5 to TRBJ2-1; 8 nucleotides agree with TRBD1. The CDR3 extends over 16 amino acids. V shed 0 bases and J 7 bases; nucleotides not matched to a gene: 8. The germline CDR1 and CDR2 sequences are MNHEY and SVGAGI. The CDR3 coding sequence is TGTGCCAGCAGTTACTCGAGGGGGACAGGTAATAATGAGCAGTTCTTC. It translates to CASSYSRGTGNNEQFF.

The chain has TRBV2 and TRBJ1-2; perhaps TRBD1 as D (5 bases). Germline V CDR1 and CDR2: SNHLY, FYNNEI. This CDR3 comprises 18 residues. Trimming shortened V by 2 bases and J by 3 bases, and 22 bases separated the two germline ends. CDR3 region: CASSEYPLWGTRDYGYTF. The CDR3 nucleotides read TGTGCCAGCAGTGAATATCCGCTTTGGGGGACTCGAGACTATGGCTACACCTTC.

J is TRBJ2-7 and V is TRBV4-2, with a tentative D call TRBD1 (6 bases). The V gene's germline CDR1 is LGHNA and CDR2 YNFKEQ. This CDR3 spans 15 amino acids. V shed 4 bases and J shed 0 bases, with 13 bases lying between them. The chain's CDR3 is CASSLRDNPSYEQYF. The CDR3 DNA reads TGTGCCAGCAGCCTCCGGGACAACCCCTCCTACGAGCAGTACTTC.

Note on this clone: Other DNA variants within this sample encode the same CDR3. V gene TRBV19 combines with J gene TRBJ2-7, with 11 positions matching TRBD1. Germline V CDR1 and CDR2: LNHDA, SQIVND (reference sequence). The CDR3 is made up of 14 amino acids. Trimming cost V 3 bases and J 3 bases; bases outside gene matches: 1. As DNA, the CDR3 is TGTGCCAGTAGTATCGGGACAGGGGGCTACGAGCAGTACTTC. Its protein is CASSIGTGGYEQYF.

The genes are TRBV19 and TRBJ1-2, with D hard to call. The V and J ends lost 4 bases and 3 bases respectively, with 12 bases between them. Germline V lookup: CDR1 LNHDA, CDR2 SQIVND (reference sequence). The CDR3 is 14 amino acids. This CDR3 reads CASSTGEDYYGYTF. The CDR3 nucleotides read TGTGCCAGTAGTACTGGCGAGGACTACTATGGCTACACCTTC.

The chain employs TRBV6-1 and TRBJ1-2, with D perhaps TRBD1 (5 bases). The CDR3 length is 12 residues. The V gene's germline CDR1 is MNHNS and CDR2 SASEGT. Trimming left V 2 bases short and J 8 bases short, with 9 bases between. The CDR3 loop reads CASSERGTGYTF. CDR3 bases: TGTGCCAGCAGTGAACGTGGGACCGGCTACACCTTC.